One and the same sample provided the 7 T cell receptor beta chains below, sequenced in a study of cytomegalovirus exposure and HLA in healthy donors. It was with 60 Vbeta and 13 Jbeta primers that the PCR ran. TCRdb keeps only in-frame clones here, not all; method: immunoSEQ multiplex PCR. This sample has about 160,000 clones; approximately 70% occur once, and the top ten carry about 7%. Input material: PBMCs. These receptors came from a man in his forties in good health and CMV-seropositive.

Written as DNA, the CDR3 is TGTGCCAGCAGCGGACAAGGACAGGGCGGACAGCCCCAGCATTTT. It is translated as CASSGQGQGGQPQHF. The chain recombines TRBV7-2 with TRBJ1-5; 8 nucleotides align to TRBD1. There are 15 residues in the CDR3. Germline CDR1 and CDR2: SGHTA and FQGNSA. With V trimmed by 5 bases and J by 7 bases, 10 bases remained unmatched.

This sequence joins TRBV7-2 and TRBJ1-2, with D perhaps TRBD1 (6 bases). Germline values: CDR1 SGHTA, CDR2 FQGNSA. Trimming cost V 5 bases and J 4 bases, with 17 bases left between them. This CDR3 comprises 15 residues. The CDR3 nucleotides are TGTGCCAGCAGCCCAGGGGAGGGGCTGGGCTATGGCTACACCTTC. Translation gives CASSPGEGLGYGYTF.

The rearrangement uses TRBV7-2 and TRBJ2-5; D call uncertain. With 8 bases removed from V and 5 bases from J, the gap between germline ends came to 12 bases. Germline values: CDR1 SGHTA, CDR2 FQGNSA. The CDR3 runs to 12 residues. The CDR3 sequence is CASGKVGETQYF. For the CDR3, the DNA is TGTGCCAGCGGTAAAGTCGGGGAGACCCAGTACTTC.

The V call is TRBV9, the J call TRBJ2-1; a weak D match, TRBD2 (7 bases). Looked up from germline, CDR1 is SGDLS and CDR2 is YYNGEE. The CDR3 totals 14 residues. Trimming pared 4 bases from V and 8 bases from J, leaving 16 bases between. The CDR3 is CASSQVGGRDEQFF. The CDR3 DNA reads as TGTGCCAGCAGCCAAGTGGGGGGGCGGGATGAGCAGTTCTTC.

The V gene is TRBV6-5, the J gene TRBJ2-7; maybe TRBD1 (6 bases). Looked up from germline, CDR1 is MNHEY and CDR2 is SVGAGI. CDR3 length equals 14 residues. Trimming took 0 bases from V and 5 from J, leaving 11 bases between them. CDR3 region: CASSYSRGTDEQYF. Here the CDR3 DNA reads TGTGCCAGCAGTTACTCCAGGGGAACTGACGAGCAGTACTTC.

V usage is TRBV2 and J usage is TRBJ1-5, with D perhaps matching TRBD1 (6 bases). The CDR3 extends over 14 amino acids. Germline V gene sequence: CDR1 SNHLY, CDR2 FYNNEI. V was shortened by 7 bases and J by 6 bases, with 16 bases between the two germline ends. CDR3 residues: CASKGLLDSQPQHF. CDR3 nucleotide sequence: TGTGCCAGCAAGGGGCTATTGGACAGTCAGCCCCAGCATTTT.

The CDR3 loop is CASSLLGTSNSPLHF. CDR3 coding DNA: TGTGCCAGCAGCCTTCTCGGGACATCTAATTCACCCCTCCACTTT. The chain carries TRBV11-2 and TRBJ1-6, with D maybe TRBD1 (6 bases). This CDR3 has 15 amino acids. V was clipped by 5 bases and J by 6 bases, with 14 bases between them. CDR1 is SGHAT, CDR2 FQNNGV, per germline.